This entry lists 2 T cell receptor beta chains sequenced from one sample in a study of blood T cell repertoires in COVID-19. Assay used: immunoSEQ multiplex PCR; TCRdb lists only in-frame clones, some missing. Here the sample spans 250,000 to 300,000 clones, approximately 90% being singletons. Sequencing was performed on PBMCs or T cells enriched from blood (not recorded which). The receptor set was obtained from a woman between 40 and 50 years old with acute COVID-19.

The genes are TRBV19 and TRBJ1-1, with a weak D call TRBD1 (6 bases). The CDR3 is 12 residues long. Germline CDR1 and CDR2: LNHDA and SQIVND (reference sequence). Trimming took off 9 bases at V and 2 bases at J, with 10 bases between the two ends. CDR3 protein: CASGQRNTEAFF. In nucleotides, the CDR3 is TGTGCCAGCGGACAGAGAAACACTGAAGCTTTCTTT.

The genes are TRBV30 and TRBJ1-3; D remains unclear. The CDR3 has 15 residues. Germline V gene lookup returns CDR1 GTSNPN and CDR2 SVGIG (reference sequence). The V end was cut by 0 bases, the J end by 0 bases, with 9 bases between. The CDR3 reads CAWSVGRISGNTIYF. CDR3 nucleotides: TGTGCCTGGAGTGTAGGGAGGATCTCTGGAAACACCATATATTTT.